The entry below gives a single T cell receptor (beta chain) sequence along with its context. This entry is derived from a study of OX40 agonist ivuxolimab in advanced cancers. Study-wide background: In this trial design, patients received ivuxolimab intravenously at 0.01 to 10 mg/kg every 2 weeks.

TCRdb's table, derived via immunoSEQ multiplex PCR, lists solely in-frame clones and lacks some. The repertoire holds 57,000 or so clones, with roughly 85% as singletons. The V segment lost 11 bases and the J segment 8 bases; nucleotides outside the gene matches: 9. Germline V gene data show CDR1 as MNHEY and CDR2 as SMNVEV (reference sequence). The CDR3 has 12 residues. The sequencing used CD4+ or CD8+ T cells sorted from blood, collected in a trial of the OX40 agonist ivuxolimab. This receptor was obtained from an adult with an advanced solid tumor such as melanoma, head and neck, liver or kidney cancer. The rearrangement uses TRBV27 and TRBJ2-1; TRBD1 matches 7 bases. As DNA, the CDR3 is TGTGCCGTAGGGGGCCTCTGGGATGAGCAGTTCTTC. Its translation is CAVGGLWDEQFF.